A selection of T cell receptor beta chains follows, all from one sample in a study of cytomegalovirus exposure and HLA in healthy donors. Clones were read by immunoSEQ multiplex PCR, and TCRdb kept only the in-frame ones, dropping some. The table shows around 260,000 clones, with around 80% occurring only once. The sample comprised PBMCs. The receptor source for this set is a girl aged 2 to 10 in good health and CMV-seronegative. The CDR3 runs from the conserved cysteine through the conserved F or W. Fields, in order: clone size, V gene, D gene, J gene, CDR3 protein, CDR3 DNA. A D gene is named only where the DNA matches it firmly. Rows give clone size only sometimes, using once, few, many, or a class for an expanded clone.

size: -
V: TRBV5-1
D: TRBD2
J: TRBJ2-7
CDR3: CASSLEGLAGGEQYF
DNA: TGCGCCAGCAGCTTGGAAGGTCTAGCGGGGGGCGAGCAGTACTTC

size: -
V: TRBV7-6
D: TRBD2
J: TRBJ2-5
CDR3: CASSLAGLAQETQYF
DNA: TGTGCCAGCAGCTTAGCGGGACTAGCTCAAGAGACCCAGTACTTC

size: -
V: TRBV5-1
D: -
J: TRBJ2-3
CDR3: CASSLGAGPTDTQYF
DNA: TGCGCCAGCAGCTTGGGGGCGGGCCCCACAGATACGCAGTATTTT

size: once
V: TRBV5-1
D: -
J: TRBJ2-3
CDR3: CASRGGLSSTDTQYF
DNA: TGCGCCAGCAGGGGGGGGCTAAGCTCCACAGATACGCAGTATTTT

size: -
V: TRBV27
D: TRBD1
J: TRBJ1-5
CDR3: CASSLTGTGVFQAQHF
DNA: TGTGCCAGCAGTTTAACCGGGACAGGCGTTTTCCAGGCCCAGCATTTT

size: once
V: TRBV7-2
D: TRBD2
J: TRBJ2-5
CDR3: CASSLRLAGARGGTQYF
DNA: TGTGCCAGCAGCTTACGGCTAGCGGGGGCCCGCGGGGGGACCCAGTACTTC

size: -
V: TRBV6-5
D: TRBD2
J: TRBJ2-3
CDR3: CASSWLLAGGPDTQYF
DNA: TGTGCCAGCAGTTGGTTACTAGCGGGAGGCCCAGATACGCAGTATTTT

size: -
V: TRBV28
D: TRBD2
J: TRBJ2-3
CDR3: CASSPTGTSLGSDTQYF
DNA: TGTGCCAGCAGTCCCACCGGGACTAGTTTAGGTTCGGATACGCAGTATTTT

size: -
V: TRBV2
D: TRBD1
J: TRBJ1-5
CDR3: CASTLTGSQPQHF
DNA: TGTGCCAGCACCCTGACAGGGAGCCAGCCCCAGCATTTT

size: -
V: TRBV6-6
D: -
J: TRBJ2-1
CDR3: CASARGLVEQFF
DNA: TGTGCCAGCGCCCGGGGATTAGTCGAGCAGTTCTTC

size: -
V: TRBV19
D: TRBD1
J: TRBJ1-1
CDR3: CASSRRQGKAFF
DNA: TGTGCCAGTAGTAGAAGACAGGGAAAAGCTTTCTTT

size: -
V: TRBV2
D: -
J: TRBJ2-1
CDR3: CASSERSPRNEQFF
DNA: TGTGCCAGCAGTGAAAGATCCCCCAGGAATGAGCAGTTCTTC

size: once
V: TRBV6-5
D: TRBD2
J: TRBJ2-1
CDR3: CASKGGSTPQGEQFF
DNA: TGTGCCAGCAAGGGCGGGAGTACCCCCCAAGGTGAGCAGTTCTTC

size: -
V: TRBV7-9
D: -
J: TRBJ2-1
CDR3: CASSLVAVAYNEQFF
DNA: TGTGCCAGCAGCTTAGTTGCAGTTGCCTACAATGAGCAGTTCTTC

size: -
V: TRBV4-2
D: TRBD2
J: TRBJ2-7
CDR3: CASSRRELYEQYF
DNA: TGTGCCAGCAGCCGGCGGGAGCTCTACGAGCAGTACTTC

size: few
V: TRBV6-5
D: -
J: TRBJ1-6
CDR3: CAAKDSYNSPLHF
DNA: TGTGCCGCGAAGGACAGTTATAATTCACCCCTCCACTTT

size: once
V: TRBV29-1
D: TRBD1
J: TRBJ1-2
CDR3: CSVGAPRGVRGYTF
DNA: TGCAGCGTTGGAGCGCCCAGGGGGGTGAGGGGCTACACCTTC

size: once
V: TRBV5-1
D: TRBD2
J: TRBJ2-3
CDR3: CASKEGLAGDTQYF
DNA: TGCGCCAGCAAAGAGGGACTAGCAGGGGATACGCAGTATTTT

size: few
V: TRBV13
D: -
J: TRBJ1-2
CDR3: CASSAGWHRGYTF
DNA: TGTGCCAGCAGCGCGGGCTGGCATCGAGGCTACACCTTC

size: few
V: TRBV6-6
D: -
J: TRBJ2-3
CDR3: CASSYSVEPTDTQYF
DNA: TGTGCCAGCAGTTACTCGGTGGAGCCTACAGATACGCAGTATTTT

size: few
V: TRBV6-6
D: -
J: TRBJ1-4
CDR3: CASSPTGFFGEKLFF
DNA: TGTGCCAGCAGTCCCACAGGGTTTTTCGGAGAAAAACTGTTTTTT

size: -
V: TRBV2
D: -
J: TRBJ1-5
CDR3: CASRTDNSNQPQHF
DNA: TGTGCCAGCAGAACAGATAATAGCAATCAGCCCCAGCATTTT

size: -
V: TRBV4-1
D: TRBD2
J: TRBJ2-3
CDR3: CASNALAGSDTQYF
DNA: TGCGCCAGTAACGCACTAGCGGGTTCAGATACGCAGTATTTT

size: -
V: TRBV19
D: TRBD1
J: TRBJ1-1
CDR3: CASNVQGASEAFF
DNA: TGTGCCAGTAATGTACAGGGGGCGTCTGAAGCTTTCTTT

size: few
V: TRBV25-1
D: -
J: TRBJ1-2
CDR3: CASSEFERRNGYTF
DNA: TGTGCCAGCAGTGAATTTGAGCGGCGTAATGGCTACACCTTC

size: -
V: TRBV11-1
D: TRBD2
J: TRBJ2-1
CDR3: CASSHGLAGDEQFF
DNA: TGTGCCAGCAGTCATGGACTAGCGGGAGATGAGCAGTTCTTC

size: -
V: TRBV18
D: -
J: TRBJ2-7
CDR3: CASSPKTEPYEQYF
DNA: TGTGCCAGCTCACCTAAGACAGAGCCCTACGAGCAGTACTTC

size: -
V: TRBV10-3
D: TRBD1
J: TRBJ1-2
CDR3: CAISESGDRAMYGYTF
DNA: TGTGCCATCAGTGAGTCGGGGGACAGGGCAATGTATGGCTACACCTTC

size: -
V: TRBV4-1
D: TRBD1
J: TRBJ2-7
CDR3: CASSPTWTGASYEQYF
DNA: TGCGCCAGCAGCCCCACATGGACAGGAGCTTCCTACGAGCAGTACTTC

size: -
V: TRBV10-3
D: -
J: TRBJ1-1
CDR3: CAISDQGRGYTEAFF
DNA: TGTGCCATCAGTGACCAGGGGAGAGGGTACACTGAAGCTTTCTTT

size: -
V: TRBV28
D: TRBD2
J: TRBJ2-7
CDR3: CASRTGLAGANSYEQYF
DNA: TGTGCCAGCAGGACTGGACTAGCGGGGGCAAACTCCTACGAGCAGTACTTC

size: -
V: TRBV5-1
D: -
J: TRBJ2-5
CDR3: CASSSPERGQETQYF
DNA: TGCGCCAGCAGCTCCCCGGAAAGGGGACAAGAGACCCAGTACTTC

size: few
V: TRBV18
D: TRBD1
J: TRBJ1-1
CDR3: CASSILLGTGQTEAFF
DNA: TGTGCCAGCTCAATACTTCTAGGGACAGGGCAGACTGAAGCTTTCTTT

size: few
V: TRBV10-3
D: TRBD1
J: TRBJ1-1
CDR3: CAISGTGGGEAFF
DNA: TGTGCCATCAGTGGAACAGGGGGAGGTGAAGCTTTCTTT

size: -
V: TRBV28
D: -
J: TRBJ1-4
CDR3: CASSLEAFNEKLFF
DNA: TGTGCCAGCTCACTGGAGGCGTTCAATGAAAAACTGTTTTTT

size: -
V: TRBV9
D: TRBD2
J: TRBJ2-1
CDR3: CASSLSGREGSEQFF
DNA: TGTGCCAGCAGCCTCTCCGGGCGGGAGGGGTCTGAGCAGTTCTTC

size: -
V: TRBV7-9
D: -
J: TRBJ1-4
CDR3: CASSFRRGTTNEKLFF
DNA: TGTGCCAGCAGCTTCCGCAGGGGCACTACTAATGAAAAACTGTTTTTT

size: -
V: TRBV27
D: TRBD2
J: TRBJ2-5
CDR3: CASSLAGVAETQYF
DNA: TGTGCCAGCAGTTTAGCGGGAGTGGCAGAGACCCAGTACTTC

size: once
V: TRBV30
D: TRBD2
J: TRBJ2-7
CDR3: CAWTPLAGRSYEQYF
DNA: TGTGCCTGGACGCCATTAGCGGGAAGGTCCTACGAGCAGTACTTC

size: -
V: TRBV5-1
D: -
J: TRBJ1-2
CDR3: CASRRDNRNYGYTF
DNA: TGCGCCAGCCGCCGGGACAATCGAAACTATGGCTACACCTTC

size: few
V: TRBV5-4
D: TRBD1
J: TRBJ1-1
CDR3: CASSALDRDTEAFF
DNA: TGTGCCAGCAGCGCGTTGGACAGGGACACTGAAGCTTTCTTT

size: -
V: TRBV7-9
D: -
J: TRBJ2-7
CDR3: CASSLIPYEQYF
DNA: TGTGCCAGCAGCTTGATCCCCTACGAGCAGTACTTC

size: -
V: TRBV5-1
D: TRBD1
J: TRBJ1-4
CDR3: CASSLYFRGTGREKLFF
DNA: TGCGCCAGCAGCTTGTATTTTAGAGGGACAGGGAGGGAAAAACTGTTTTTT

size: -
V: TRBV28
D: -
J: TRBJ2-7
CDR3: CASSLPRTGISYEQYF
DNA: TGTGCCAGCAGTTTACCCCGCACAGGGATCTCCTACGAGCAGTACTTC

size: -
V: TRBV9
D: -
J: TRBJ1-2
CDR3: CASSQMGQSGHYGYTF
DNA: TGTGCCAGCAGCCAAATGGGCCAGAGCGGCCACTATGGCTACACCTTC

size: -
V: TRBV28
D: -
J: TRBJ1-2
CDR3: CASSLPRQALHGYTF
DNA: TGTGCCAGCAGTTTACCCAGACAGGCCCTCCATGGCTACACCTTC

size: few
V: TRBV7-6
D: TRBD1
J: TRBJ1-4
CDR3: CASSLEGQGNEKLFF
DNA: TGTGCCAGCAGCTTAGAGGGACAGGGGAATGAAAAACTGTTTTTT

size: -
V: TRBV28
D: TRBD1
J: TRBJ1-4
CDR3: CASSAIGTGDEKLFF
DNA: TGTGCCAGCAGTGCAATAGGGACAGGGGATGAAAAACTGTTTTTT

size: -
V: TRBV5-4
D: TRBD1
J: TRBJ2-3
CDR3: CASSHGQAPDTQYF
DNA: TGTGCCAGCAGCCACGGACAGGCCCCAGATACGCAGTATTTT

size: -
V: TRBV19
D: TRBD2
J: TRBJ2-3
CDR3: CASRSRGVTDTQYF
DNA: TGTGCCAGTAGATCGCGGGGGGTCACAGATACGCAGTATTTT

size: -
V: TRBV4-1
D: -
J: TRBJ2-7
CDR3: CASSQGRNSYEQYF
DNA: TGCGCCAGCAGCCAAGGTAGAAACTCCTACGAGCAGTACTTC

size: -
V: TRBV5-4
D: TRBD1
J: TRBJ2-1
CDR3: CASSWTGGANEQFF
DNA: TGTGCCAGCAGCTGGACAGGGGGGGCGAATGAGCAGTTCTTC

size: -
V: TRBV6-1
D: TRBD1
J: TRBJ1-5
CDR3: CASSDWTGSNQPQHF
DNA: TGTGCCAGCAGTGATTGGACAGGGAGCAATCAGCCCCAGCATTTT

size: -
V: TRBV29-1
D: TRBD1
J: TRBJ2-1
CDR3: CSVEDLEGARYNEQFF
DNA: TGCAGCGTTGAAGATCTCGAGGGGGCACGGTACAATGAGCAGTTCTTC

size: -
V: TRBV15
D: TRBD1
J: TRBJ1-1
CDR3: CATSRIRGVSGTEAFF
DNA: TGTGCCACCAGCAGAATCAGGGGGGTATCGGGCACTGAAGCTTTCTTT

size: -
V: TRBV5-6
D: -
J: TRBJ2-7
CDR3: CASSPGLLSYEQYF
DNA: TGTGCCAGCAGTCCAGGGTTATTGAGCTACGAGCAGTACTTC

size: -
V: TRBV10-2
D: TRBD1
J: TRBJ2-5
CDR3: CASSDTDREETQYF
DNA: TGCGCCAGCAGTGATACGGACAGGGAGGAGACCCAGTACTTC

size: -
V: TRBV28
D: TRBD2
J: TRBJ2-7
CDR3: CASSPPGLVVDEQYF
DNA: TGTGCCAGCAGCCCACCGGGACTAGTGGTCGACGAGCAGTACTTC

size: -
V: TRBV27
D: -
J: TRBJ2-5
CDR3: CASTRSPTNKETQYF
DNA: TGTGCCAGCACGAGATCCCCGACTAATAAAGAGACCCAGTACTTC

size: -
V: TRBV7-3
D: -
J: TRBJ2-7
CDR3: CASSLESRGSTVQYF
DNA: TGTGCCAGCAGCTTAGAATCTAGGGGTTCTACGGTGCAGTACTTC